These 15 T cell receptor beta chains share one sample of origin, sequenced in a study of T cell responses to AZD1222 COVID-19 vaccine. Measured with immunoSEQ multiplex PCR; TCRdb has only the in-frame clones, and not every one. The sample has some 120,000 clones; roughly nine tenths are singletons. This material consisted of peripheral blood, taken on day 0 of AZD1222 vaccination. These receptors all stem from an adult in good health.

This clone appeared once. The chain carries TRBV7-9 and TRBJ1-2; the D is unclear. The CDR3 runs 15 residues. With 5 bases removed from V and 3 bases from J, the gap between germline ends came to 16 bases. From germline, CDR1 is SEHNR and CDR2 FQNEAQ (reference sequence). The CDR3 is CASSLPAQADYGYTF. In DNA, the CDR3 is TGTGCCAGCAGCCTCCCAGCGCAGGCAGACTATGGCTACACCTTC.

CDR3 region: CASSLGMGRGQPQHF. The CDR3, as DNA: TGTGCCAGCAGCTTAGGGATGGGCAGGGGCCAGCCCCAGCATTTT. The chain recombines TRBV7-9 with TRBJ1-5; a possible D gene is TRBD1 (6 bases). The CDR3 has 15 residues. V was clipped by 1 base and J by 7 bases, with 14 bases between them. Germline V gene lookup returns CDR1 SEHNR and CDR2 FQNEAQ (reference sequence).

V is TRBV28 and J is TRBJ2-7, with D possibly called TRBD1 or TRBD2 (5 bases each). Germline lookup yields CDR1 MDHEN and CDR2 SYDVKM. Trimming cost V 5 bases and J 2 bases, with 19 bases left between them. This CDR3 has 16 amino acids. CDR3 bases: TGTGCCAGCAGTGGGCTACCGGGACCCAGAACCTACGAGCAGTACTTC. Translated: CASSGLPGPRTYEQYF.

This chain connects TRBV6-5 to TRBJ1-2, with 9 bases lining up with TRBD1. V lost 5 bases and J lost 6; bases outside the gene matches: 4. This CDR3 has 13 amino acids. The germline V gene has CDR1 MNHEY and CDR2 SVGAGI. DNA for the CDR3: TGTGCCAGCAGTCCATGGACAGGGGATGGCTACACCTTC. Residues: CASSPWTGDGYTF.

V is TRBV15 and J is TRBJ1-1; D is undetermined. Trimming pared 5 bases from V and 6 bases from J, leaving 10 bases between. This CDR3 region has 12 residues. Looked up from germline, CDR1 is LNHNV and CDR2 is YYDKDF (reference sequence). CDR3 coding DNA: TGTGCCACCAGCCCTTACGGGGCTGAAGCTTTCTTT. Residues: CATSPYGAEAFF.

The chain joins TRBV2 to TRBJ1-4, with 8 positions matching TRBD1. In germline, CDR1 is SNHLY, CDR2 FYNNEI. The CDR3 covers 13 residues. Trimming took 11 bases from V and 8 from J; bases not matched to a gene: 10. CDR3 nucleotides: TGTGCCGGGAAGACAGGGGAACGGGAAAAACTGTTTTTT. It is translated as CAGKTGEREKLFF.

V gene TRBV6-5 combines with J gene TRBJ1-2; no firm D call. The CDR3 is made up of 12 amino acids. The germline V gene has CDR1 MNHEY and CDR2 SVGAGI. Deletions cut 6 bases from V and 0 bases from J, with 5 bases between. The CDR3, as DNA: TGTGCCAGCAGCCCCACTAACTATGGCTACACCTTC. Amino acid sequence: CASSPTNYGYTF.

V gene TRBV9 combines with J gene TRBJ1-2, with 9 bases identical to TRBD1. CDR1 SGDLS and CDR2 YYNGEE come from the germline V gene. The CDR3 length is 14 residues. V was pared by 3 bases and J by 4 bases, with 4 bases of the junction left unmatched. The CDR3 region is CASSGGQGVYGYTF. CDR3 DNA: TGTGCCAGCAGCGGGGGACAGGGAGTCTATGGCTACACCTTC.

This clone was recorded once. V is TRBV4-1 and J is TRBJ1-1; D perhaps matches TRBD1 (5 bases). V was shortened by 0 bases and J by 3 bases, with 20 bases between the two germline ends. The V gene's germline CDR1 is MGHRA and CDR2 YSYEKL. The CDR3 consists of 18 residues. In DNA form, the CDR3 reads TGCGCCAGCAGCCAAGATTATTTGACAGTAGGGCGGGACACTGAAGCTTTCTTT. Protein: CASSQDYLTVGRDTEAFF.

The chain couples TRBV19 to TRBJ1-2; D is possibly TRBD1 (5 bases). V lost 5 bases and J lost 6, with 19 bases in between. The CDR3 has 15 residues. Germline CDR1 and CDR2: LNHDA and SQIVND (reference sequence). DNA for the CDR3: TGTGCCAGTAGTCTACCTCGGGTCAGGGTAAATGGCTACACCTTC. This sequence encodes CASSLPRVRVNGYTF.

V is TRBV29-1 and J is TRBJ1-5, with D maybe TRBD1 (6 bases). The germline gives CDR1 SQVTM, CDR2 ANQGSEA. The CDR3 sequence is 13 residues long. With 3 bases removed from V and 7 bases from J, the gap between germline ends came to 13 bases. The CDR3 DNA follows: TGCAGCGTTGAGGCAGGGGCTGGGCAGCCCCAGCATTTT. It codes for CSVEAGAGQPQHF.

This rearrangement joins TRBV28 to TRBJ1-2; 8 nucleotides agree with TRBD1. V shed 6 bases, J shed 8 bases, and the junction held 14 bases outside the gene matches. Germline CDR1 reads MDHEN; CDR2 reads SYDVKM. The CDR3 is made up of 15 amino acids. In nucleotides, the CDR3 is TGTGCCAGCAGCCCCACGGACAGGGCAGGTGTCGGCTACACCTTC. Its translation: CASSPTDRAGVGYTF.

The chain uses TRBV27 and TRBJ1-2; maybe TRBD1 (6 bases). The CDR3 loop spans 14 amino acids. Trimming left V 9 bases short and J 0 bases short, with 14 bases between. CDR1 and CDR2 from the germline V gene are MNHEY and SMNVEV (reference sequence). The CDR3 coding sequence is TGTGCCAGTGGGGGGGCAGTAACTAACTATGGCTACACCTTC. Protein product: CASGGAVTNYGYTF.

This chain connects TRBV7-2 to TRBJ2-7, with D possibly being TRBD1 (6 bases). The germline V and J ends were trimmed by 1 base and 2 bases, with 12 bases remaining between them. Per germline, CDR1 SGHTA and CDR2 FQGNSA. The CDR3 extends over 15 amino acids. Written as DNA, the CDR3 is TGTGCCAGCAGCTTAGAGGGGGTTGCGACCTACGAGCAGTACTTC. It is translated as CASSLEGVATYEQYF.

This chain joins TRBV3-1 (or the pseudogene TRBV3-2) and TRBJ1-5; the D is unclear. V shed 5 bases and J shed 7 bases, with 15 bases lying between them. The CDR3 has 14 amino acids. CDR1 is LGHDT, CDR2 YNNKEL, per germline (reference sequence). CDR3: CASSSSGRGQPQHF. In DNA, the CDR3 is TGTGCCAGCAGCTCCTCGGGCCGAGGGCAGCCCCAGCATTTT.